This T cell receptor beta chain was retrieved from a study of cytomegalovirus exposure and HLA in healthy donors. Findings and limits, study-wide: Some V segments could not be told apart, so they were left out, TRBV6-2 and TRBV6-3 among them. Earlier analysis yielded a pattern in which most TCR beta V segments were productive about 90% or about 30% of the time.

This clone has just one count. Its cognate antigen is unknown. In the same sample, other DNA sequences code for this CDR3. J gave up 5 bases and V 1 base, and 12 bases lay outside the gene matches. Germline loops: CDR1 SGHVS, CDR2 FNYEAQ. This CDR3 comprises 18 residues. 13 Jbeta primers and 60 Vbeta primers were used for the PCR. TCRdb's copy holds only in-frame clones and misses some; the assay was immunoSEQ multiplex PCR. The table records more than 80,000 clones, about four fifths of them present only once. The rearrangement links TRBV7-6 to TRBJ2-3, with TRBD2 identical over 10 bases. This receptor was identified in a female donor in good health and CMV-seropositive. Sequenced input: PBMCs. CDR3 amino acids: CASSLVPSGRSLGDTQYF. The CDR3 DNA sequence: TGTGCCAGCAGCTTAGTTCCTAGCGGGAGAAGTTTGGGAGATACGCAGTATTTT.